The clone carrying this T cell receptor beta chain was observed a few times. Its cognate antigen is unknown. These data are taken from a study of cytomegalovirus exposure and HLA in healthy donors. Study-level background: A preliminary data release comprised 80 million or so unique TCRs obtained from HLA-typed donors. Study-wide findings and caveats: Published work reported that the classifier diagnosed cytomegalovirus status with high specificity and sensitivity.

The PCR ran on 60 Vbeta and 13 Jbeta primers. TCRdb's copy holds only in-frame clones and misses some; the assay was immunoSEQ multiplex PCR. This table holds about 160,000 clones, roughly nine tenths found once. This TCR was sampled from a woman younger than 45 in good health and CMV-seronegative. The sample taken for sequencing was PBMCs.

CDR3 bases: TGTGCCACCAGCAGTAATTGGTACCGGAACGAAAGGAGCTCCTACAATGAGCAGTTCTTC. Translated, it gives CATSSNWYRNERSSYNEQFF. The V call is TRBV15, the J call TRBJ2-1; D remains ambiguous. This CDR3 has 20 amino acids. Germline V CDR1 and CDR2: LNHNV, YYDKDF (reference sequence). The V gene lost 3 bases and the J gene lost 0 bases, with 24 bases spanning the gap.